This entry lists 14 T cell receptor beta chains sequenced from one sample in a study of blood T cell repertoires in COVID-19 (dated by TCRdb to 2020 to 2022). The receptor library was made with the immunoSEQ multiplex PCR assay. Here the immuneACCESS table is served through TCRdb, limited to in-frame sequences with V and J called. Missing clones are a known gap in these copies; in checked studies unresolved V genes cover under half, and the rest lacks a known reason. In all, the sample holds tens of thousands of clones, and over 75% of those were seen once. The ten largest clonotypes hold about 17% of the sample. The sample consisted of peripheral blood. The receptors derive from an older man with acute or convalescent COVID-19.

V gene TRBV27 combines with J gene TRBJ2-2; 8 bases are shared with TRBD1. Germline V CDR1 and CDR2: MNHEY, SMNVEV (reference sequence). V shed 3 bases and J 0 bases; nucleotides not matched to a gene: 6. The CDR3 extends over 17 amino acids. For the CDR3, the DNA is TGTGCCAGCAGTTTCGGGACAGGACAGACGAACACCGGGGAGCTGTTTTTT. Amino acids: CASSFGTGQTNTGELFF.

The V call is TRBV10-1, the J call TRBJ1-1, with D possibly matching TRBD1 (5 bases). CDR3 length: 15 amino acids. Germline values: CDR1 WNHNN, CDR2 SYGVQD (reference sequence). Trimming cost V 3 bases and J 8 bases, with 19 bases left between them. The CDR3 bases are TGCGCCAGCAGTGAATCGGGGGACGGGGGTCTAGAAGCTTTCTTT. Encoded protein: CASSESGDGGLEAFF.

This clone was seen only a few times. The CDR3 DNA sequence: TGCGCCAGCAGCTTGGCCTCTAGCGGGGGGTGGTACAATGAGCAGTTCTTC. Protein sequence: CASSLASSGGWYNEQFF. J is TRBJ2-1 and V is TRBV5-1; 11 positions agree with TRBD2. After removal of 0 bases from V and 4 bases from J, the junction contained 6 bases not matched to a gene. The CDR3 runs 17 residues. Germline CDR1 reads SGHRS; CDR2 reads YFSETQ.

V gene TRBV29-1 combines with J gene TRBJ2-7, with TRBD1 matching 10 bases. The germline gives CDR1 SQVTM, CDR2 ANQGSEA. The ends lost 7 bases at V and 3 bases at J; junction bases unmatched: 6. CDR3 length: 13 residues. CDR3 sequence (DNA): TGCAGCGCCCTGAGGGACAGGGGCTACGAGCAGTACTTC. This sequence encodes CSALRDRGYEQYF.

The genes are TRBV27 and TRBJ2-7; TRBD2 matches 14 bases. Germline assignment: CDR1 MNHEY and CDR2 SMNVEV (reference sequence). J lost 2 bases, V lost 5 bases, and 5 bases had no gene match. CDR3 length: 16 residues. CDR3 coding DNA: TGTGCCAGCAGTCAGCCGGGACTAGCGGGGGCCTACGAGCAGTACTTC. Translating gives CASSQPGLAGAYEQYF.

This chain joins TRBV27 and TRBJ2-1; TRBD2 aligns across 14 bases. The CDR3 extends over 17 amino acids. Per germline, CDR1 MNHEY and CDR2 SMNVEV (reference sequence). Trimming cost V 4 bases and J 8 bases; bases outside gene matches: 10. The CDR3 nucleotides read TGTGCCAGCAGTTCCAGACTAGCGGGGGGGCCATTCGATGAGCAGTTCTTC. Its protein is CASSSRLAGGPFDEQFF.

This clone was detected once. V is TRBV29-1 and J is TRBJ1-3; no clear D. V lost 2 bases and J lost 5, with 13 bases in between. The CDR3 is made up of 14 amino acids. Looked up from germline, CDR1 is SQVTM and CDR2 is ANQGSEA. The CDR3 DNA follows: TGCAGCGTTGAATTCAGTACCCACCGAAACACCATATATTTT. It codes for CSVEFSTHRNTIYF.

The chain uses TRBV11-2 and TRBJ2-7; D unresolved. Trimming left V 3 bases short and J 0 bases short, with 3 bases between. The CDR3 is 12 amino acids. Germline-derived CDR1 and CDR2 are SGHAT and FQNNGV. CDR3 loop: CASSFISYEQYF. The CDR3 bases are TGTGCCAGCAGCTTTATCTCCTACGAGCAGTACTTC.

V and J are TRBV19 and TRBJ1-1; 9 bases align to TRBD1. The CDR3 spans 13 residues. Germline V gene data show CDR1 as LNHDA and CDR2 as SQIVND (reference sequence). J gave up 7 bases and V 10 bases, and 10 bases lay outside the gene matches. The CDR3 sequence is CATSRDRDDEAFF. In DNA, the CDR3 is TGTGCCACCTCTCGGGACAGGGACGATGAAGCTTTCTTT.

A single count supports this clone. V is TRBV5-4 and J is TRBJ1-2; 8 positions match TRBD1. CDR1 SGHNT and CDR2 YYREEE come from the germline V gene (reference sequence). V shed 4 bases and J 4 bases; nucleotides not matched to a gene: 9. This CDR3 is built from 15 residues. The CDR3 coding sequence is TGTGCCAGCAGCCCTAGGACAGGGCTTTTCTATGGCTACACCTTC. Amino acid sequence: CASSPRTGLFYGYTF. The full variable domain, with the rest looked up from reference TRBV5-4 and TRBJ1-2, is ETGVTQSPTHLIKTRGQQVTLRCSSQSGHNTVSWYQQALGQGPQFIFQYYREEENGRGNFPPRFSGLQFPNYSSELNVNALELDDSALYLCASSPRTGLFYGYTFGSGTRLTVV.

The chain joins TRBV18 to TRBJ1-2, with D maybe TRBD1 (6 bases). The V gene lost 2 bases and the J gene lost 4 bases, with 14 bases spanning the gap. This CDR3 is built from 15 residues. Germline lookup yields CDR1 KGHSH and CDR2 LQKENI. The CDR3 DNA reads TGTGCCAGCTCACCAGCTCGGGGGGGCGTCTATGGCTACACCTTC. Protein: CASSPARGGVYGYTF.

The chain has TRBV6-4 and TRBJ1-5, with a tentative D call TRBD1 (5 bases). This CDR3 has 13 residues. V dropped 5 bases and J dropped 6 bases, with 11 bases sitting between them. Per the germline V gene, CDR1 is MRHNA and CDR2 is SNTAGT. The CDR3 sequence: CASSIDSFQPQHF. The CDR3 nucleotides read TGTGCCAGCAGTATCGACAGTTTTCAGCCCCAGCATTTT.

V is TRBV10-3 and J is TRBJ1-5; no clear D gene. Per germline, CDR1 ENHRY and CDR2 SYGVKD. This CDR3 has 10 residues. Trimming cost V 8 bases and J 5 bases, with 4 bases left between them. The CDR3 bases are TGTGCCATCTTAGATCAGCCCCAGCATTTT. Translated, it gives CAILDQPQHF.

Only one count was recorded for this clone. The chain carries TRBV10-3 and TRBJ1-4; 7 bases match TRBD1. V lost 10 bases, J lost 2 bases, and 4 bases stayed unmatched. The germline V gene has CDR1 ENHRY and CDR2 SYGVKD. This CDR3 spans 13 amino acids. CDR3 coding DNA: TGTGCCACCGCGACAGGGACTAATGAAAAACTGTTTTTT. This gives the protein CATATGTNEKLFF.